The next 14 T cell receptor beta chains were all read from a single sample in a study of blood T cell repertoires in COVID-19. Sequenced by immunoSEQ multiplex PCR; TCRdb stores in-frame clones only, minus some. This sample has nearly 250,000 clones, with 70% to 85% found just once. Sequenced material: peripheral blood. Receptor source: a woman aged 80 or over with acute or convalescent COVID-19.

This clone was observed a few times. The chain couples TRBV3-1 (or the pseudogene TRBV3-2) to TRBJ2-1, with D perhaps matching TRBD1 (5 bases). The CDR3 has 12 amino acids. The V and J ends lost 1 base and 10 bases respectively, with 8 bases between them. Germline V gene sequence: CDR1 LGHDT, CDR2 YNNKEL (reference sequence). In DNA, the CDR3 is TGTGCCAGCAGCCAAGGGAAGGGGGAGCAGTTCTTC. This gives the protein CASSQGKGEQFF.

The V and J genes are TRBV18 and TRBJ1-6; 7 nucleotides align to TRBD1. The CDR3 extends over 14 amino acids. Germline-derived CDR1 and CDR2 are KGHSH and LQKENI. Germline trimming cut 5 bases from V and 5 bases from J; bases unmatched to any gene: 3. This CDR3 reads CASSVGQNNSPLHF. For the CDR3, the DNA is TGTGCCAGCTCAGTGGGACAGAATAATTCACCCCTCCACTTT.

The DNA of the CDR3 is TGTGCCAGCAGTAGACAGGGGAGAACTGAAGCTTTCTTT. It encodes CASSRQGRTEAFF. The V and J genes are TRBV2 and TRBJ1-1; 8 bases map to TRBD1. The CDR3 extends over 13 amino acids. After removal of 5 bases from V and 5 bases from J, the junction contained 4 bases not matched to a gene. Germline values: CDR1 SNHLY, CDR2 FYNNEI.

This CDR3 is CASTGTSKSNEQFF. The CDR3 DNA reads as TGCGCCAGCACCGGGACTAGCAAGTCCAATGAGCAGTTCTTC. The chain is built from TRBV5-1 and TRBJ2-1; 9 bases match TRBD2. The V segment lost 6 bases and the J segment 6 bases; nucleotides outside the gene matches: 7. The CDR3 covers 14 residues. The V gene's germline CDR1 is SGHRS and CDR2 YFSETQ.

The chain has TRBV10-2 and TRBJ1-2, with a possible D match to TRBD1 (5 bases). The CDR3 extends over 13 amino acids. V lost 6 bases and J 1 base, leaving 9 bases between the germline ends. The germline CDR1 and CDR2 sequences are WSHSY and SAAADI. The CDR3 nucleotides are TGCGCCAGCAGGGTCGACAGTAACTATGGCTACACCTTC. This gives the protein CASRVDSNYGYTF.

This clone was seen more than once but under ten times. V is TRBV2 and J is TRBJ2-7, with TRBD1 matching over 7 bases. Germline V gene lookup returns CDR1 SNHLY and CDR2 FYNNEI. With 5 bases clipped from V and 2 bases from J, the junction kept 3 bases outside the gene matches. This CDR3 has 13 residues. The CDR3 region has the DNA TGTGCCAGCAGTACGGGACAGCCCTACGAGCAGTACTTC. Amino acids: CASSTGQPYEQYF.

In this sample, this clone turned up once. This sequence joins TRBV5-6 and TRBJ1-6; 7 bases align to TRBD1. Germline V lookup: CDR1 SGHDT, CDR2 YYEEEE. Trimming cost V 2 bases and J 6 bases; bases outside gene matches: 5. This CDR3 is 15 amino acids long. CDR3 coding DNA: TGTGCCAGCAGCTTATTTAAGGGGGCTAATTCACCCCTCCACTTT. Translating gives CASSLFKGANSPLHF.

V is TRBV28 and J is TRBJ2-7, with 9 bases aligning to TRBD1. Losses at the gene ends were 5 bases for V and 0 bases for J; bases not matched to a gene: 5. The CDR3 has 15 residues. CDR1 is MDHEN, CDR2 SYDVKM, per germline. CDR3 in amino acids: CASSPQGATSYEQYF. CDR3 coding DNA: TGTGCCAGCAGTCCACAGGGGGCCACCTCCTACGAGCAGTACTTC.

This chain connects TRBV3-1 (or the pseudogene TRBV3-2) to TRBJ2-1, with D possibly TRBD1 on 7 matching bases. The V gene lost 2 bases and the J gene lost 9 bases, with 11 bases spanning the gap. CDR3 length equals 13 residues. Germline-derived CDR1 and CDR2 are LGHDT and YNNKEL (reference sequence). The CDR3 nucleotides are TGTGCCAGCAGCCAAAGCAGGGGGGCTGAGCAGTTCTTC. Encoded protein: CASSQSRGAEQFF.

The rearrangement joins TRBV3-1 (or the pseudogene TRBV3-2) to TRBJ2-3, with D tentatively TRBD1 (5 bases). Germline V lookup: CDR1 LGHDT, CDR2 YNNKEL (reference sequence). Trimming cost V 3 bases and J 0 bases, with 7 bases left between them. The CDR3 sequence is 14 residues long. CDR3 in DNA: TGTGCCAGCAGCCATGCAGGGAGCACAGATACGCAGTATTTT. Residues: CASSHAGSTDTQYF.

J is TRBJ1-1 and V is TRBV19; 12 nucleotides align to TRBD1. Germline V lookup: CDR1 LNHDA, CDR2 SQIVND (reference sequence). This CDR3 spans 17 amino acids. V shed 1 base, J shed 5 bases, and the junction held 8 bases outside the gene matches. CDR3 in DNA: TGTGCCAGTAGTATAGTACCGGGACAGGGGGCCGGGACTGAAGCTTTCTTT. This translates into CASSIVPGQGAGTEAFF.

The V and J genes are TRBV7-2 and TRBJ1-2; weak D call: TRBD1 (6 bases). CDR1 and CDR2 (germline): SGHTA, FQGNSA. The CDR3 runs to 14 residues. Trimming took 4 bases from V and 4 from J, leaving 13 bases between them. The CDR3 DNA is TGTGCCAGCAGCTCCCCTGGGGGCAGCTATGGCTACACCTTC. It yields the protein CASSSPGGSYGYTF. Complete variable domain (other parts from reference TRBV7-2 and TRBJ1-2): GAGVSQSPSNKVTEKGKDVELRCDPISGHTALYWYRQSLGQGLEFLIYFQGNSAPDKSGLPSDRFSAERTGGSVSTLTIQRTQQEDSAVYLCASSSPGGSYGYTFGSGTRLTVV.

The J gene is TRBJ1-2, the V gene TRBV29-1; no definite D call. The V gene lost 0 bases and the J gene lost 0 bases, with 8 bases spanning the gap. The CDR3 is 14 residues long. The germline V gene has CDR1 SQVTM and CDR2 ANQGSEA. The CDR3 DNA reads as TGCAGCGTTGAAGACTCCTCAGCTAACTATGGCTACACCTTC. Translation gives CSVEDSSANYGYTF.

This CDR3 is CASSQEGARGDGYTF. As DNA, the CDR3 is TGTGCCAGCAGCCAAGAAGGGGCGCGAGGAGATGGCTACACCTTC. This chain links TRBV3-1 (or the pseudogene TRBV3-2) with TRBJ1-2, with a tentative D call TRBD1 (5 bases). The V and J ends lost 0 bases and 6 bases respectively, with 14 bases between them. CDR3 length equals 15 residues. Germline V lookup: CDR1 LGHDT, CDR2 YNNKEL (reference sequence).